This T cell receptor (beta chain) was obtained from a study of regulatory T cells in long-lasting Graves disease. The V gene end was trimmed by 3 bases and the J gene end by 3 bases; junction bases not matched to a gene: 6. The CDR3 runs to 15 residues. CDR1 and CDR2 (germline): LGHDT, YNNKEL (reference sequence). General study findings and limits: Persistent Graves' patients had lower TCR diversity than newly diagnosed ones.

Researchers made TCR beta libraries by using iRepertoire HTBI primers and running Arm-PCR on CDR3 regions. TCRdb re-called the multiplex PCR reads with MiXCR, one entry per CDR3 protein. The sample has about 620,000 distinct CDR3 sequences, about 16% seen once; the top ten hold approximately 18%. Time point in this sample: newly diagnosed GD, antithyroid drugs for less than 3 months. The TCR library was made from RNA that had been extracted from PBMCs in TRIzol. This clonotype was picked up a small number of times. Its antigen is unknown. The sample was also reused in another study, on T cells in Graves' hyperthyroidism and ophthalmopathy.

Source: peripheral blood mononuclear cells (PBMCs), taken at new diagnosis, from a patient treated with antithyroid drugs. The sequence came from a woman in her twenties or thirties with Graves disease. V gene TRBV3-1 combines with J gene TRBJ2-7; 9 bases line up with TRBD2. CDR3 loop: CASSHSAGGGYEQYF. CDR3 bases: TGTGCCAGCAGCCATTCGGCGGGAGGGGGCTACGAGCAGTACTTC.